This T cell receptor (beta chain) was profiled in a study of blood T cell repertoires in COVID-19. Across the whole study: Some COVID-19 samples were acute and others convalescent; all came from the United States, Italy and Spain.

CDR3 size: 16 residues. The V and J ends lost 4 bases and 5 bases, in that order; junction bases with no gene match: 12. Germline lookup yields CDR1 LGHDT and CDR2 YNNKEL (reference sequence). The method was immunoSEQ multiplex PCR; TCRdb's version includes in-frame clones alone and lacks a portion of them. The sample has some 70,000 clones; roughly 88% are singletons. Sequenced sample: peripheral blood. The TCR was taken from a human donor in a cohort sampled during active COVID-19. This sequence joins TRBV3-1 (or the pseudogene TRBV3-2) and TRBJ1-1; 8 bases are a match to TRBD1. In DNA form, the CDR3 reads TGTGCCAGCAGCCCCACCGCCGGGACAGGAGGAACTGAAGCTTTCTTT. Its translation is CASSPTAGTGGTEAFF.